This paragraph reports one T cell receptor (beta chain). This entry is derived from a study of blood T cell repertoires in COVID-19. At the level of the study: From the United States, Italy and Spain came samples of acute and convalescent COVID-19. In each case, the material was cDNA or gDNA derived from T cells, B-cell-depleted T cells, or PBMCs.

Methods used by the authors: Scientists estimated how many nucleated cells there were by amplifying reference gene primers. Libraries were prepared by immunoSEQ multiplex PCR; TCRdb keeps only in-frame clonotypes and omits some of them. The V and J calls and clone size come from that table; D and trimming were worked out from the DNA. The sample has more than 250,000 clones, 80% to 90% seen once; the top ten hold about 10%. The ends were cut back, 1 base at V and 0 bases at J, with 6 bases in the middle. This CDR3 has 15 amino acids. Germline V gene sequence: CDR1 KGHSH, CDR2 LQKENI. Enrollees, roughly 18 to 89 years old, lived in 24 US areas.

The receptor comes from a woman aged 18-29 years who had recovered from COVID-19. Sequenced input: PBMCs or T cells enriched from blood (not recorded which). The J gene is TRBJ1-4, the V gene TRBV18; no clear D. CDR3 nucleotides: TGTGCCAGCTCACCACTCCCCTCAACTAATGAAAAACTGTTTTTT. Its protein is CASSPLPSTNEKLFF.